The 21 T cell receptor beta chains listed next were all sequenced from one sample in a study of cytomegalovirus exposure and HLA in healthy donors. The primer mix had 60 Vbeta and 13 Jbeta primers. Assay used: immunoSEQ multiplex PCR; TCRdb lists only in-frame clones, some missing. Of about 190,000 clones in the sample, under 85% were seen once. The material sequenced was PBMCs. The receptor set was obtained from a woman aged 18-30 years in good health and CMV-seronegative.

This chain connects TRBV11-2 to TRBJ1-3; possible D gene TRBD1, 6 bases. This CDR3 region has 14 residues. Per germline, CDR1 SGHAT and CDR2 FQNNGV. The ends were cut back, 5 bases at V and 3 bases at J, with 11 bases in the middle. The DNA for the CDR3 is TGTGCCAGCAGCCCCGACAGGATTGGAAACACCATATATTTT. Translated: CASSPDRIGNTIYF.

The J gene is TRBJ1-2, the V gene TRBV29-1; a possible D gene is TRBD1 (6 bases). V lost 3 bases to trimming and J lost 6 bases, with 17 bases between them. CDR3 length: 14 amino acids. Germline V gene lookup returns CDR1 SQVTM and CDR2 ANQGSEA. CDR3 nucleotides: TGCAGCGTTGATGAATGGCAGGGGATCGATGGCTACACCTTC. Translation: CSVDEWQGIDGYTF.

This clone was recorded a few times. V is TRBV5-5 and J is TRBJ2-7; TRBD1 agrees at 8 bases. After removal of 0 bases from V and 4 bases from J, the junction contained 6 bases not matched to a gene. This CDR3 spans 15 amino acids. Per germline, CDR1 SGHKS and CDR2 YYEKEE (reference sequence). The CDR3 protein is CASSLGQGARYEQYF. DNA for the CDR3: TGTGCCAGCAGCTTGGGGCAGGGGGCGCGATACGAGCAGTACTTC.

CDR3 amino acids: CASSLSPEAFF. Written as DNA, the CDR3 is TGTGCCAGCAGTCTGAGCCCTGAAGCTTTCTTT. The V gene is TRBV28, the J gene TRBJ1-1; D is undetermined. Germline loops: CDR1 MDHEN, CDR2 SYDVKM. The CDR3 is made up of 11 amino acids. V lost 5 bases to trimming and J lost 6 bases, with 7 bases between them.

The chain uses TRBV19 and TRBJ1-4; TRBD1 might be the D (5 bases). Trimming took 4 bases from V and 0 from J, leaving 15 bases between them. CDR3 length equals 17 residues. CDR1 and CDR2 (germline): LNHDA, SQIVND (reference sequence). The CDR3 nucleotides read TGTGCCAGTAGTACCCTATCCGACAGCACAACTAATGAAAAACTGTTTTTT. Translated, it gives CASSTLSDSTTNEKLFF. Full variable domain (outside the CDR3, taken from reference TRBV19 and TRBJ1-4): DGGITQSPKYLFRKEGQNVTLSCEQNLNHDAMYWYRQDPGQGLRLIYYSQIVNDFQKGDIAEGYSVSREKKESFPLTVTSAQKNPTAFYLCASSTLSDSTTNEKLFFGSGTQLSVL.

This clone was detected only a few times. The chain has TRBV28 and TRBJ1-2; a weak D match, TRBD1 (6 bases). With 6 bases removed from V and 1 base from J, the gap between germline ends came to 18 bases. The CDR3 totals 16 residues. CDR1 and CDR2 from the germline V gene are MDHEN and SYDVKM. CDR3 nucleotide sequence: TGTGCCAGCAGCTCTCAGTGGACAGTACTTAACTATGGCTACACCTTC. Its protein is CASSSQWTVLNYGYTF.

This chain's CDR3 is CASSWSSGTDTQYF. CDR3 DNA sequence: TGTGCCAGTAGTTGGTCTAGCGGCACAGATACGCAGTATTTT. The chain carries TRBV19 and TRBJ2-3; D is perhaps TRBD2 (6 bases). Trimming cost V 5 bases and J 1 base, with 10 bases left between them. This CDR3 region has 14 residues. CDR1 LNHDA and CDR2 SQIVND come from the germline V gene (reference sequence).

CDR3: CASSPRPGLAGGQNYNEQFF. The DNA of the CDR3 is TGTGCCAGCAGCCCACGACCGGGACTAGCGGGGGGGCAGAACTACAATGAGCAGTTCTTC. The rearrangement links TRBV7-3 to TRBJ2-1; 16 bases fit TRBD2. The CDR3 sequence is 20 residues long. CDR1 and CDR2 from the germline V gene are SGHTA and FQGTGA. With V trimmed by 5 bases and J by 3 bases, 13 bases remained unmatched.

The V gene is TRBV6-5, the J gene TRBJ1-1; TRBD1 agrees at 7 bases. From germline, CDR1 is MNHEY and CDR2 SVGAGI. V dropped 4 bases and J dropped 1; count of bases not matched to a gene: 6. The CDR3 is 15 amino acids. The CDR3 sequence: CASSSPDRKNTEAFF. CDR3 in DNA: TGTGCCAGCAGTTCCCCGGACAGGAAGAACACTGAAGCTTTCTTT.

The chain combines TRBV7-2 with TRBJ2-1; 7 bases align to TRBD2. The CDR3 is 15 residues long. V dropped 5 bases and J dropped 0; count of bases not matched to a gene: 4. CDR1 is SGHTA, CDR2 FQGNSA, per germline. Here the CDR3 reads CASSMGLSSYNEQFF. The CDR3 bases are TGTGCCAGCAGCATGGGACTAAGCTCCTACAATGAGCAGTTCTTC.

This clone is a singleton in its sample. The V call is TRBV9, the J call TRBJ2-1, with a possible D match to TRBD2 (7 bases). Germline V lookup: CDR1 SGDLS, CDR2 YYNGEE. The V end was cut by 4 bases, the J end by 9 bases, with 17 bases between. The CDR3 is made up of 14 amino acids. The CDR3 nucleotides are TGTGCCAGCAGCCTGGGGGGGGGCTTTAGTGAGCAGTTCTTC. Amino acids: CASSLGGGFSEQFF.

The chain uses TRBV27 and TRBJ2-7; 8 bases are a match to TRBD1. V was clipped by 3 bases and J by 2 bases; unmatched bases: 9. This CDR3 comprises 16 residues. Germline lookup yields CDR1 MNHEY and CDR2 SMNVEV (reference sequence). The CDR3 DNA is TGTGCCAGCAGTTTTAAAGCAGGGGGCGTAACCTACGAGCAGTACTTC. Translation gives CASSFKAGGVTYEQYF.

On this clone itself: Other DNA sequences within the sample encode an identical CDR3. V and J are TRBV5-1 and TRBJ1-1; D possibly corresponds to TRBD1 (6 bases). Germline V gene sequence: CDR1 SGHRS, CDR2 YFSETQ. V dropped 4 bases and J dropped 1 base, with 14 bases sitting between them. CDR3 length: 15 amino acids. The CDR3 sequence: CASSPREGGNTEAFF. CDR3 bases: TGCGCCAGCAGCCCCCGGGAAGGGGGGAACACTGAAGCTTTCTTT.

The CDR3 loop reads CASRPSYQGVGQPQHF. The CDR3 bases are TGTGCCAGTAGACCCTCATATCAGGGGGTTGGTCAGCCCCAGCATTTT. The rearrangement links TRBV19 to TRBJ1-5; the match to TRBD1 covers 7 bases. This CDR3 contains 16 residues. Germline CDR1 LNHDA, CDR2 SQIVND (reference sequence). The ends lost 6 bases at V and 6 bases at J; junction bases unmatched: 14.

This chain links TRBV6-6 with TRBJ2-7, with 13 bases fitting TRBD2. Germline assignment: CDR1 MNHNY and CDR2 SVGAGI (reference sequence). This CDR3 has 15 amino acids. The J segment lost 4 bases and the V segment lost 5 bases, leaving 5 bases of the junction unmatched. The CDR3 is CASSQRTSGSYEQYF. The CDR3 nucleotides are TGTGCCAGCAGTCAGAGGACTAGCGGGAGTTACGAGCAGTACTTC.

The chain combines TRBV19 with TRBJ2-1; 14 bases match TRBD2. CDR1 is LNHDA and CDR2 is SQIVND in the germline V gene (reference sequence). V lost 6 bases, J lost 7 bases, and 2 bases stayed unmatched. This CDR3 comprises 14 residues. This CDR3 reads CASSGLAGGNEQFF. The CDR3 DNA reads as TGTGCCAGTAGCGGACTAGCGGGAGGTAATGAGCAGTTCTTC.

V usage is TRBV5-1 and J usage is TRBJ2-1; D might be TRBD1 (6 bases). This CDR3 has 13 amino acids. Germline CDR1 and CDR2: SGHRS and YFSETQ. Deletions cut 6 bases from V and 7 bases from J, with 14 bases between. The CDR3, as DNA: TGCGCCAGCAAACCGCAGGGGATGAATGAGCAGTTCTTC. Protein product: CASKPQGMNEQFF.

This chain connects TRBV25-1 to TRBJ1-6; 9 nucleotides match TRBD1. With V trimmed by 0 bases and J by 9 bases, 12 bases remained unmatched. The germline V gene encodes CDR1 MGHDK and CDR2 SYGVNS. This CDR3 is 18 amino acids long. The CDR3 region has the DNA TGTGCCAGCAGTGAATACTTTGGGCGACAGGGGGAAACTTCACCCCTCCACTTT. This sequence encodes CASSEYFGRQGETSPLHF.

The J gene is TRBJ1-2, the V gene TRBV6-5, with 9 positions matching TRBD1. V lost 0 bases and J lost 6; bases outside the gene matches: 8. From germline, CDR1 is MNHEY and CDR2 SVGAGI. The CDR3 length is 16 residues. CDR3 sequence reads: CASSYSGTGRGNGYTF. CDR3 sequence (DNA): TGTGCCAGCAGTTACTCAGGGACAGGGAGGGGTAATGGCTACACCTTC.

This clone was picked up a small number of times. The rearrangement joins TRBV6-1 to TRBJ1-5; 7 bases are shared with TRBD1. The CDR3 is 14 amino acids. From germline, CDR1 is MNHNS and CDR2 SASEGT. The V gene end was trimmed by 8 bases and the J gene end by 1 base; junction bases not matched to a gene: 5. The CDR3 coding sequence is TGTGCCAGCCAGGGGGAATTAAGCAATCAGCCCCAGCATTTT. It yields the protein CASQGELSNQPQHF.

This clone turned up a few times. The chain carries TRBV6-5 and TRBJ1-1, with 9 nucleotides matching TRBD1. The CDR3 runs to 13 residues. CDR1 is MNHEY, CDR2 SVGAGI, per germline. V shed 7 bases and J 12 bases; nucleotides not matched to a gene: 12. The CDR3 protein is CASINPGTGNTFF. In DNA form, the CDR3 reads TGTGCCAGCATCAATCCGGGGACAGGGAACACTTTCTTT.